Shown below are 15 T cell receptor beta chains from a single sample sequenced in a study of identical twins. TCRdb re-called the 5' RACE reads with MiXCR, one entry per CDR3 protein. Here the sample spans 1.5 million or so distinct CDR3 sequences, under 35% being singletons. Sequencing was performed on cord blood. Every receptor here comes from a newborn girl in good health.

The chain recombines TRBV11-2 with TRBJ1-1; D is undetermined. The CDR3 length is 14 residues. From germline, CDR1 is SGHAT and CDR2 FQNNGV. V dropped 3 bases and J dropped 4 bases, with 12 bases sitting between them. The CDR3 region has the DNA TGTGCCAGCAGCTTTACCGGGGTGGGCACTGAAGCTTTCTTT. Encoded protein: CASSFTGVGTEAFF. Looking up the rest from reference TRBV11-2 and TRBJ1-1 gives the full variable domain: EAGVAQSPRYKIIEKRQSVAFWCNPISGHATLYWYQQILGQGPKLLIQFQNNGVVDDSQLPKDRFSAERLKGVDSTLKIQPAKLEDSAVYLCASSFTGVGTEAFFGQGTRLTVV.

This chain uses TRBV4-2 with TRBJ2-5; 7 positions match TRBD2. The CDR3 consists of 16 residues. In germline, CDR1 is LGHNA, CDR2 YNFKEQ. Trimming took 0 bases from V and 11 from J; bases not matched to a gene: 15. For the CDR3, the DNA is TGTGCCAGCAGCCAAGATGGTGGGGGGGGAAACAATGAGCAGTACTTC. This sequence encodes CASSQDGGGGNNEQYF.

This clonotype was recorded a few times. The chain combines TRBV20-1 with TRBJ1-4; no clear D gene. Between the trimmed V and J ends, which lost 0 bases and 0 bases, there was a span of 5 bases. This CDR3 contains 14 residues. Germline V CDR1 and CDR2: DFQATT, SNEGSKA (reference sequence). The DNA of the CDR3 is TGCAGTGCTAGAGATCTGGCAACTAATGAAAAACTGTTTTTT. Translation gives CSARDLATNEKLFF.

V is TRBV10-3 and J is TRBJ2-4; 8 positions agree with TRBD1. In germline, CDR1 is ENHRY, CDR2 SYGVKD. V lost 8 bases to trimming and J lost 0 bases; unmatched junction nucleotides: 6. The CDR3 extends over 15 amino acids. The DNA of the CDR3 is TGTGCCATCGGACAGGGCCCCTTAGCCAAAAACATTCAGTACTTC. Translated: CAIGQGPLAKNIQYF.

The chain employs TRBV7-9 and TRBJ1-1; D call uncertain. The CDR3 consists of 11 residues. Trimming took 1 base from V and 11 from J, leaving 8 bases between them. Germline loops: CDR1 SEHNR, CDR2 FQNEAQ (reference sequence). CDR3 in amino acids: CASSLVTSAFF. The CDR3, as DNA: TGTGCCAGCAGCTTAGTTACAAGTGCTTTCTTT.

The V gene is TRBV4-1, the J gene TRBJ1-2; D is perhaps TRBD1 (5 bases). The CDR3 contains 14 residues. The germline V gene encodes CDR1 MGHRA and CDR2 YSYEKL. Trimming took off 0 bases at V and 5 bases at J, with 10 bases between the two ends. The CDR3 DNA is TGCGCCAGCAGCCAAGATACGGCAGGGTATGGCTACACCTTC. It is translated as CASSQDTAGYGYTF.

This clonotype was recorded a few times. The V and J genes are TRBV6-2 or TRBV6-3 and TRBJ1-5, with TRBD1 matching 7 bases. Germline V gene lookup returns CDR1 MNHEY and CDR2 SVGEGT. The CDR3 runs 18 residues. Germline trimming cut 4 bases from V and 0 bases from J; bases unmatched to any gene: 12. CDR3 amino acids: CASSFRSRDSNSNQPQHF. The CDR3 DNA follows: TGTGCCAGCAGTTTTCGATCCCGGGACAGCAATAGCAATCAGCCCCAGCATTTT.

This clonotype has only a few counts. The rearrangement links TRBV20-1 to TRBJ2-1; 7 positions match TRBD1. This CDR3 comprises 15 residues. V shed 2 bases and J 2 bases; nucleotides not matched to a gene: 6. Germline loops: CDR1 DFQATT, CDR2 SNEGSKA (reference sequence). The CDR3 reads CSARHGQVTYNEQFF. CDR3 DNA: TGCAGTGCTAGACACGGACAGGTTACCTACAATGAGCAGTTCTTC.

This clonotype turned up a few times. V and J are TRBV28 and TRBJ2-7; 9 nucleotides line up with TRBD1. Germline CDR1 and CDR2: MDHEN and SYDVKM. The J segment lost 1 base and the V segment lost 3 bases, leaving 4 bases of the junction unmatched. The CDR3 sequence is 15 residues long. For the CDR3, the DNA is TGTGCCAGCAGTTTCTGGGACAGGGCGTCCTACGAGCAGTACTTC. This codes for CASSFWDRASYEQYF.

The gene calls are TRBV4-2 and TRBJ2-4; 16 nucleotides line up with TRBD2. The CDR3 is 21 residues long. Trimming removed 4 bases from V and 2 bases from J; junction bases left unmatched: 14. Germline-derived CDR1 and CDR2 are LGHNA and YNFKEQ. The CDR3 loop is CASSLQKSGTSGRAPKNIQYF. CDR3 DNA: TGTGCCAGCAGCCTACAAAAATCCGGGACTAGCGGGAGGGCCCCCAAAAACATTCAGTACTTC.

The genes are TRBV28 and TRBJ2-7; D perhaps matches TRBD2 (6 bases). Germline CDR1 is MDHEN and CDR2 is SYDVKM. Trimming left V 7 bases short and J 0 bases short, with 16 bases between. CDR3 size: 15 residues. In DNA, the CDR3 is TGTGCCAGCACCCTTGGAGGGACGGGCTCCTACGAGCAGTACTTC. It codes for CASTLGGTGSYEQYF.

This clonotype was seen repeatedly, ten times or more. The V gene is TRBV29-1, the J gene TRBJ2-7; D perhaps matches TRBD2 (5 bases). The germline V gene has CDR1 SQVTM and CDR2 ANQGSEA. Trimming took off 4 bases at V and 0 bases at J, with 7 bases between the two ends. This CDR3 has 12 residues. The CDR3 loop reads CSVVAGSYEQYF. The CDR3 nucleotides are TGCAGCGTTGTCGCGGGCTCCTACGAGCAGTACTTC.

This clonotype was picked up many times. This chain connects TRBV28 to TRBJ1-4; no firm D call. The CDR3 runs 15 residues. V was clipped by 5 bases and J by 3 bases, with 13 bases between them. Per germline, CDR1 MDHEN and CDR2 SYDVKM. The CDR3 sequence is CASSPWQRANEKLFF. CDR3 sequence (DNA): TGTGCCAGCAGTCCCTGGCAAAGAGCTAATGAAAAACTGTTTTTT.

This clonotype was seen a few times. The chain carries TRBV7-2 and TRBJ1-1, with no clear D. Trimming left V 5 bases short and J 3 bases short, with 13 bases between. CDR1 is SGHTA and CDR2 is FQGNSA in the germline V gene. The CDR3 consists of 14 residues. The CDR3 sequence: CASSLTYWDTEAFF. As DNA, the CDR3 is TGTGCCAGCAGCCTAACCTATTGGGACACTGAAGCTTTCTTT.

The gene calls are TRBV6-1 and TRBJ2-6; 8 bases map to TRBD1. The V gene end was trimmed by 6 bases and the J gene end by 0 bases; junction bases not matched to a gene: 10. CDR3 length: 18 amino acids. Germline V gene data show CDR1 as MNHNS and CDR2 as SASEGT. CDR3 bases: TGTGCCAGCAGACCTAGACAGGGGATCCACTCTGGGGCCAACGTCCTGACTTTC. Its translation: CASRPRQGIHSGANVLTF.